These 13 T cell receptor beta chains share one sample of origin, sequenced in a study of OX40 agonist ivuxolimab in advanced cancers. TCRdb's copy holds only in-frame clones and misses some; the assay was immunoSEQ multiplex PCR. The table shows approximately 78,000 clones, with around 89% occurring only once. Specimen: CD4+ or CD8+ T cells sorted from blood, collected in a trial of the OX40 agonist ivuxolimab. The receptor source for this set is an adult with an advanced solid tumor such as melanoma, head and neck, liver or kidney cancer.

The chain combines TRBV5-5 with TRBJ1-1; D remains unclear. Germline CDR1 and CDR2: SGHKS and YYEKEE (reference sequence). The CDR3 is 16 amino acids. V gave up 2 bases and J gave up 4 bases, with 18 bases separating them. In DNA, the CDR3 is TGTGCCAGCAGCTTAATCTCGGGATCCCGGGGCACTGAAGCTTTCTTT. It yields the protein CASSLISGSRGTEAFF.

The chain has TRBV6-1 and TRBJ2-7; possible D gene TRBD2, 5 bases. Germline V gene sequence: CDR1 MNHNS, CDR2 SASEGT. The CDR3 extends over 14 amino acids. Trimming took off 6 bases at V and 7 bases at J, with 19 bases between the two ends. The CDR3 spells CASSTRQEKVEQYF. For the CDR3, the DNA is TGTGCCAGCAGCACTAGGCAGGAAAAAGTGGAGCAGTACTTC.

V usage is TRBV28 and J usage is TRBJ2-7, with 10 bases identical to TRBD2. V lost 7 bases, J lost 6 bases, and 12 bases stayed unmatched. CDR1 is MDHEN, CDR2 SYDVKM, per germline. The CDR3 runs to 15 residues. For the CDR3, the DNA is TGTGCCAGCATCCCTAGCGGGAGTTCTCCCGTCGAGCAGTACTTC. Translated: CASIPSGSSPVEQYF.

Only one count was recorded for this clone. At one of its ends the junction is not consistent with the germline gene, which may arise from a read error. The chain has TRBV7-7 and TRBJ1-6, with 9 positions matching TRBD1. CDR1 and CDR2 (germline): SSHAT, FNYEAQ (reference sequence). The CDR3 is 16 amino acids. CDR3 sequence reads: CASSLGDRANNSPLHF. The CDR3, as DNA: TGTGCTAGCAGCTTAGGGGACAGGGCAAATAATTCACCCCTCCACTTT.

The rearrangement uses TRBV10-2 and TRBJ2-7; 10 bases match TRBD2. The CDR3 is 14 residues long. Germline V CDR1 and CDR2: WSHSY, SAAADI. With 6 bases clipped from V and 2 bases from J, the junction kept 4 bases outside the gene matches. CDR3 sequence (DNA): TGCGCCAGCAGAGAGAGCGGGAGGGCCTACGAGCAGTACTTC. Its protein is CASRESGRAYEQYF.

The rearrangement uses TRBV20-1 and TRBJ2-3; D gene unclear. The CDR3 extends over 11 amino acids. Trimming pared 5 bases from V and 3 bases from J, leaving 6 bases between. Germline assignment: CDR1 DFQATT and CDR2 SNEGSKA (reference sequence). The CDR3: CSAPKTDTQYF. CDR3 DNA sequence: TGCAGTGCTCCGAAGACAGATACGCAGTATTTT.

This CDR3 reads CASAVRGYEQYF. The DNA for the CDR3 is TGCGCCAGCGCGGTAAGGGGCTACGAGCAGTACTTC. The chain employs TRBV10-2 and TRBJ2-7; TRBD1 is a possible D gene (5 bases). Germline loops: CDR1 WSHSY, CDR2 SAAADI. The CDR3 has 12 amino acids. V shed 8 bases and J shed 3 bases, with 11 bases lying between them.

This clone was detected only once. The V call is TRBV4-1, the J call TRBJ2-2; D may be TRBD1 (5 bases). Trimming pared 1 base from V and 3 bases from J, leaving 9 bases between. The CDR3 extends over 15 amino acids. Germline V gene lookup returns CDR1 MGHRA and CDR2 YSYEKL. The CDR3 loop reads CASSQGQLDTGELFF. In DNA form, the CDR3 reads TGCGCCAGCAGCCAAGGACAGTTGGACACCGGGGAGCTGTTTTTT.

This clone occurred a few times. The chain links TRBV5-1 to TRBJ1-5, with D possibly TRBD1 on 6 matching bases. The V end was cut by 0 bases, the J end by 4 bases, with 8 bases between. Germline CDR1 reads SGHRS; CDR2 reads YFSETQ. CDR3 length: 14 residues. For the CDR3, the DNA is TGCGCCAGCAGCTTGGAAGGGGGTAATCAGCCCCAGCATTTT. Residues: CASSLEGGNQPQHF.

V is TRBV2 and J is TRBJ1-1, with D tentatively TRBD1 (6 bases). The V end lost 7 bases, the J end lost 11 bases, and 17 bases lay between the germline ends. The CDR3 covers 12 residues. In germline, CDR1 is SNHLY, CDR2 FYNNEI. This CDR3 is CASNLQGVGAFF. DNA of the CDR3: TGTGCCAGCAATCTACAGGGTGTTGGGGCTTTCTTT.

This chain joins TRBV9 and TRBJ2-3; 14 positions agree with TRBD2. CDR1 SGDLS and CDR2 YYNGEE come from the germline V gene. There are 17 residues in the CDR3. V trimming: 4 bases; J trimming: 2 bases; junction bases outside the gene matches: 6. The chain's CDR3 is CASSPGTSGGSTDTQYF. DNA for the CDR3: TGTGCCAGCAGCCCAGGGACTAGCGGGGGCTCCACAGATACGCAGTATTTT. Variable domain in full (rest from reference TRBV9 and TRBJ2-3): DSGVTQTPKHLITATGQRVTLRCSPRSGDLSVYWYQQSLDQGLQFLIQYYNGEERAKGNILERFSAQQFPDLHSELNLSSLELGDSALYFCASSPGTSGGSTDTQYFGPGTRLTVL.

The V gene is TRBV27, the J gene TRBJ1-1; 8 bases are a match to TRBD1. The germline V gene has CDR1 MNHEY and CDR2 SMNVEV (reference sequence). V shed 1 base, J shed 1 base, and the junction held 8 bases outside the gene matches. This CDR3 contains 17 residues. The CDR3 protein is CASSLYALTGANTEAFF. In nucleotides, the CDR3 is TGTGCCAGCAGTTTATATGCTCTGACAGGGGCGAACACTGAAGCTTTCTTT.

The chain joins TRBV7-9 to TRBJ2-3; tentatively, D is TRBD1 (5 bases). The ends were cut back, 5 bases at V and 0 bases at J, with 18 bases in the middle. Germline-derived CDR1 and CDR2 are SEHNR and FQNEAQ (reference sequence). This CDR3 region has 17 residues. The CDR3 loop is CASSTRFRRQSTDTQYF. CDR3 DNA: TGTGCCAGCAGCACACGATTCCGGCGACAGAGCACAGATACGCAGTATTTT.